Below are 10 T cell receptor beta chains sequenced from a single sample in a study of tumor and adjacent non-tumor tissue in lung cancer. Three rounds of nested PCR, following a modified ARM-PCR protocol, produced the TCRbeta library. TCRdb itself ran the multiplex PCR reads through MiXCR, one entry per CDR3 protein. Seen here are fewer than 150,000 distinct CDR3 sequences, around 65% observed once, and the top ten hold about 18%. This sample's RNA came from whole unsorted tissue. Sequencing input: lung tumor tissue. These receptors originate from a man aged 55 to 70 with small cell lung cancer.

This clonotype was observed a handful of times. The rearrangement links TRBV12-3 or TRBV12-4 to TRBJ2-3; possibly TRBD2 for D (6 bases). CDR3 length: 15 residues. Trimming stripped 6 bases from V and 1 base from J, with 14 bases between. CDR3 amino acids: CASRNGSDRTDTQYF. Written as DNA, the CDR3 is TGTGCCAGCAGAAACGGGAGCGACCGCACAGATACGCAGTATTTT.

V usage is TRBV10-3 and J usage is TRBJ2-3; D unclear. V was cut by 2 bases and J by 1 base, with 7 bases left in between. The CDR3 consists of 14 residues. The germline CDR1 and CDR2 sequences are ENHRY and SYGVKD. The CDR3 sequence: CAISEVSGTDTQYF. CDR3 coding DNA: TGTGCCATCAGTGAGGTTTCGGGCACAGATACGCAGTATTTT.

In the case of this clonotype: The conserved final phenylalanine or tryptophan is absent from the CDR3, which likely points to a read error. V and J are TRBV11-2 and TRBJ2-3; D not resolved. The germline V and J ends were trimmed by 1 base and 3 bases, with 8 bases remaining between them. Germline-derived CDR1 and CDR2 are SGHAT and FQNNGV. There are 14 residues in the CDR3. In DNA, the CDR3 is TGTGCCAGCAGCTTAGCGAATGAAACAGATACGCAGTATTAT. Its translation is CASSLANETDTQYY.

This clonotype was seen a few times. Lacking the conserved final phenylalanine or tryptophan, this CDR3 likely reflects a read error. The CDR3 sequence: CASSPLQDYNEQFL. CDR3 bases: TGTGCCAGCAGCCCCTTACAAGACTACAATGAGCAGTTCTTA. The rearrangement joins TRBV7-8 to TRBJ2-1; D gene uncertain. Germline lookup yields CDR1 SGHVS and CDR2 FQNEAQ. The CDR3 runs 14 residues. V was trimmed by 5 bases and J by 3 bases, leaving 11 bases between them.

About this clonotype: A much larger clone differs by one base, so this may be a read error. The chain uses TRBV4-1 and TRBJ1-5; 10 positions match TRBD1. V shed 2 bases, J shed 3 bases, and the junction held 4 bases outside the gene matches. CDR3 length: 16 amino acids. The germline V gene has CDR1 MGHRA and CDR2 YSYEKL. Here the CDR3 reads CASSQTGQGNNQPQHF. The CDR3 DNA follows: TGCGCCAGCAGCCAAACGGGACAGGGGAACAATCAGCCCCAGCATTTT.

On this clonotype itself: A much larger clonotype is one base distant, so this may be a read error. V and J are TRBV4-2 and TRBJ2-5, with D perhaps matching TRBD2 (6 bases). Germline V gene data show CDR1 as LGHNA and CDR2 as YNFKEQ. The CDR3 is made up of 14 amino acids. The CDR3 reads CVSSQDGSLQTQYF. The CDR3 DNA sequence: TGTGTCAGCAGCCAAGACGGGAGCCTACAGACCCAGTACTTC.

This clonotype occurred many times. The V gene is TRBV20-1, the J gene TRBJ2-1; no definite D call. V was clipped by 3 bases and J by 7 bases, with 16 bases between them. Per germline, CDR1 DFQATT and CDR2 SNEGSKA (reference sequence). The CDR3 consists of 14 residues. CDR3 bases: TGCAGTGCTAGTGGTCCTAGTCGGAGAAATGAGCAGTTCTTC. Protein product: CSASGPSRRNEQFF.

Concerning this clonotype: The missing conserved phenylalanine or tryptophan at the end of this CDR3 makes a read error likely. The gene calls are TRBV11-3 and TRBJ2-4; D is perhaps TRBD2 (5 bases). The CDR3 is 16 residues long. Germline assignment: CDR1 SGHNT and CDR2 YENEEA. The CDR3 nucleotides read TGTGCCAGCAGCCCCTTTACCGAGGAGGCCAAAGACATTCAGTACCTC. Its protein product is CASSPFTEEAKDIQYL.

Comment on this clonotype: Possible read error: a much larger clone is one base away. The chain recombines TRBV6-5 with TRBJ2-1; 13 bases line up with TRBD2. The J call may be mistaken, given a closer DNA end match to TRBJ2-7. Germline V gene sequence: CDR1 MNHEY, CDR2 SVGAGI. This CDR3 has 14 amino acids. The CDR3 spells CASRGTSGMGEQYF. The CDR3 DNA is TGTGCCAGCAGGGGGACTAGCGGGATGGGTGAGCAGTACTTC.

This clonotype was found once. Mismatch with germline at one junction end may stem from a read error. V usage is TRBV20-1 and J usage is TRBJ1-1, with 9 positions matching TRBD1. Germline loops: CDR1 DFQATT, CDR2 SNEGSKA (reference sequence). This CDR3 is 13 amino acids long. The CDR3 coding sequence is TGCAGTGCTCCCCGGTTGGACAGGGGTGAAGCCTTCTTT. This translates into CSAPRLDRGEAFF.